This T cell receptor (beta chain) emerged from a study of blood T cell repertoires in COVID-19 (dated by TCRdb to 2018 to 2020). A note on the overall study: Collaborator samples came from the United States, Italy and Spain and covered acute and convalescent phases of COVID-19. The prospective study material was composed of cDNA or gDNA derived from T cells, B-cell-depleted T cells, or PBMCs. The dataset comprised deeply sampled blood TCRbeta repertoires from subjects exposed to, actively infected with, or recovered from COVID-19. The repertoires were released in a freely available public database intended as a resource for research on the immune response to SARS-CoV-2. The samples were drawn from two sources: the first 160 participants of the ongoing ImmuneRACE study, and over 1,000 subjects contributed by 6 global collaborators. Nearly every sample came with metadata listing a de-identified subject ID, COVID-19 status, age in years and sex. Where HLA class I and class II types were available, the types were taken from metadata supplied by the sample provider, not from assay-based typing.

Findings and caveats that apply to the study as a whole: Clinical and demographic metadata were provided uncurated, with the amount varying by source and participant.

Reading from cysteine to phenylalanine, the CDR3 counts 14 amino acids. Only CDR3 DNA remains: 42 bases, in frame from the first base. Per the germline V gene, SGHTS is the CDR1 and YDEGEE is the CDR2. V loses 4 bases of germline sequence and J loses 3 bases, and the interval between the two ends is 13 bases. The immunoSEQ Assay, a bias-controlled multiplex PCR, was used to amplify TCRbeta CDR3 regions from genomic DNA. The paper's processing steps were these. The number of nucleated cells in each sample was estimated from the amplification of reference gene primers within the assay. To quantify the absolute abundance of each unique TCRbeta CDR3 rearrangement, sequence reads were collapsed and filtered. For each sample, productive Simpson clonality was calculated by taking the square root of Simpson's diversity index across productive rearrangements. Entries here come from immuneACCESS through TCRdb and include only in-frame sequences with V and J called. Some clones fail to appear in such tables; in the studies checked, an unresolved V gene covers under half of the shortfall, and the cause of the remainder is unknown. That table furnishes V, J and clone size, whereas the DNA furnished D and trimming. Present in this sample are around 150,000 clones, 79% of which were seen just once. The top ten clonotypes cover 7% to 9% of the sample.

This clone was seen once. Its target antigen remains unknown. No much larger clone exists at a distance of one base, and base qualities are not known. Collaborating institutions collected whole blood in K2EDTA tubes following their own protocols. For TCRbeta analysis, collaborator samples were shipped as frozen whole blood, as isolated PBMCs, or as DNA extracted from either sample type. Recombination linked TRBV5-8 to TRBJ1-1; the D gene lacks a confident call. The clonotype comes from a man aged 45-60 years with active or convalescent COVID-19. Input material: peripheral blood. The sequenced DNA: TGTGCCAGCAGCCATTCATCCAGGCACACTGAAGCTTTCTTT. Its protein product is CASSHSSRHTEAFF.